One and the same sample provided the 28 T cell receptor beta chains below, sequenced in a study of blood T cell repertoires in COVID-19. The table came from immunoSEQ multiplex PCR; TCRdb's copy has only in-frame clones and leaves some out. This sample has some 26,000 clones; 87% occur once, and the top ten carry 15% to 20%. The sample comprised peripheral blood. The receptors originated from a human donor in a cohort sampled during active COVID-19.

This clone was recorded once. V gene TRBV6-1 combines with J gene TRBJ1-2; tentative D call: TRBD1 (5 bases). Looked up from germline, CDR1 is MNHNS and CDR2 is SASEGT. Between the trimmed V and J ends, which lost 3 bases and 4 bases, there was a span of 15 bases. The CDR3 spans 15 residues. The CDR3 DNA follows: TGTGCCAGCAGTGAGGGGCGGCCGTTTTTCTATGGCTACACCTTC. It codes for CASSEGRPFFYGYTF.

V and J are TRBV6-5 and TRBJ2-7, with D possibly being TRBD2 (5 bases). The germline CDR1 and CDR2 sequences are MNHEY and SVGAGI. Trimming took off 4 bases at V and 0 bases at J, with 7 bases between the two ends. The CDR3 covers 13 residues. The CDR3 spells CASSLAGSYEQYF. The CDR3 DNA follows: TGTGCCAGCAGTTTGGCGGGCTCCTACGAGCAGTACTTC.

The rearrangement links TRBV2 to TRBJ1-5, with 8 bases fitting TRBD1. V shed 3 bases and J 6 bases; nucleotides not matched to a gene: 10. The CDR3 spans 16 residues. Germline V lookup: CDR1 SNHLY, CDR2 FYNNEI. For the CDR3, the DNA is TGTGCCAGCAGTGAGAGGGGAACAGGGGGGACTCAGCCCCAGCATTTT. This sequence encodes CASSERGTGGTQPQHF.

The chain links TRBV15 to TRBJ2-3, with 8 bases lining up with TRBD2. This CDR3 comprises 18 residues. V was clipped by 1 base and J by 1 base; unmatched bases: 10. Per the germline V gene, CDR1 is LNHNV and CDR2 is YYDKDF (reference sequence). Written as DNA, the CDR3 is TGTGCCACCAGCAGAGGGGGGAGCGGGGGCGGGGGCACAGATACGCAGTATTTT. Its protein product is CATSRGGSGGGGTDTQYF.

This chain joins TRBV5-1 and TRBJ2-5; D gene uncertain. This CDR3 comprises 14 residues. The germline V gene has CDR1 SGHRS and CDR2 YFSETQ. Trimming removed 4 bases at V and 2 bases at J, with 12 bases between. Here the CDR3 DNA reads TGCGCCAGCAGCCCCGAGGCCGTTCAAGAGACCCAGTACTTC. Protein sequence: CASSPEAVQETQYF.

The chain recombines TRBV5-4 with TRBJ2-5; 10 nucleotides agree with TRBD2. Germline values: CDR1 SGHNT, CDR2 YYREEE (reference sequence). The CDR3 spans 15 residues. V trimming: 4 bases; J trimming: 2 bases; junction bases outside the gene matches: 5. The DNA for the CDR3 is TGTGCCAGCAGCAAAAGGACTAGCGGACAAGAGACCCAGTACTTC. Translating gives CASSKRTSGQETQYF.

The chain joins TRBV5-1 to TRBJ1-5, with no clear D. Trimming took 0 bases from V and 4 from J, leaving 8 bases between them. The germline CDR1 and CDR2 sequences are SGHRS and YFSETQ. The CDR3 runs to 14 residues. CDR3 loop: CASSLGAENQPQHF. CDR3 coding DNA: TGCGCCAGCAGCTTGGGGGCAGAGAATCAGCCCCAGCATTTT. Full variable domain (outside the CDR3, taken from reference TRBV5-1 and TRBJ1-5): KAGVTQTPRYLIKTRGQQVTLSCSPISGHRSVSWYQQTPGQGLQFLFEYFSETQRNKGNFPGRFSGRQFSNSRSEMNVSTLELGDSALYLCASSLGAENQPQHFGDGTRLSIL.

V is TRBV5-4 and J is TRBJ1-6; D call uncertain. CDR3 length: 17 amino acids. The V gene's germline CDR1 is SGHNT and CDR2 YYREEE (reference sequence). Deletions cut 0 bases from V and 6 bases from J, with 16 bases between. CDR3 nucleotide sequence: TGTGCCAGCAGCTTGGATCCCACGGGGATTACTAATTCACCCCTCCACTTT. It encodes CASSLDPTGITNSPLHF.

The gene calls are TRBV24-1 and TRBJ2-1, with 12 positions matching TRBD2. Trimming at V came to 2 bases and at J to 10 bases, leaving 5 bases not matched to a gene. Per germline, CDR1 KGHDR and CDR2 SFDVKD. The CDR3 contains 15 residues. CDR3 sequence reads: CATSDSSGRAGEQFF. The CDR3 nucleotides are TGTGCCACCAGTGATTCTAGCGGGAGGGCAGGGGAGCAGTTCTTC.

V gene TRBV18 combines with J gene TRBJ1-1, with 9 nucleotides matching TRBD1. Germline lookup yields CDR1 KGHSH and CDR2 LQKENI. Unmatched junction bases numbered 4, after V lost 2 bases and J lost 6 bases. The CDR3 totals 14 residues. The CDR3 protein is CASSPGTGRPEAFF. The CDR3 DNA reads as TGTGCCAGCTCACCAGGGACAGGGAGGCCTGAAGCTTTCTTT.

This clone turned up a few times. The V gene is TRBV5-6, the J gene TRBJ1-1; possible D gene TRBD1, 5 bases. V dropped 2 bases and J dropped 7 bases, with 9 bases sitting between them. Germline values: CDR1 SGHDT, CDR2 YYEEEE. This CDR3 is built from 12 residues. CDR3 in amino acids: CASSFRASEAFF. The CDR3 DNA follows: TGTGCCAGCAGCTTCAGGGCCAGTGAAGCTTTCTTT.

The rearrangement links TRBV6-1 to TRBJ2-4, with 9 bases fitting TRBD1. The germline CDR1 and CDR2 sequences are MNHNS and SASEGT. J lost 8 bases, V lost 5 bases, and 7 bases had no gene match. The CDR3 spans 14 residues. The CDR3 sequence: CASSPGTGTYIQYF. The CDR3 DNA follows: TGTGCCAGCAGTCCAGGGACAGGGACGTACATTCAGTACTTC.

The chain combines TRBV6-5 with TRBJ2-2, with TRBD2 identical over 7 bases. The CDR3 contains 16 residues. Germline values: CDR1 MNHEY, CDR2 SVGAGI. V shed 0 bases, J shed 3 bases, and the junction held 4 bases outside the gene matches. The CDR3 nucleotides are TGTGCCAGCAGTTACTCGTCCCGGGGGGACACCGGGGAGCTGTTTTTT. Encoded protein: CASSYSSRGDTGELFF.

CDR3 sequence: CASSPTGQGDTEAFF. The DNA of the CDR3 is TGTGCCAGCAGCCCAACGGGACAGGGAGACACTGAAGCTTTCTTT. The rearrangement joins TRBV7-3 to TRBJ1-1; 9 bases map to TRBD1. The V gene end was trimmed by 5 bases and the J gene end by 3 bases; junction bases not matched to a gene: 7. CDR3 size: 15 residues. CDR1 and CDR2 (germline): SGHTA, FQGTGA.

This clone was counted between two and nine times. The CDR3 nucleotides read TGTGCCAGCAGCCCCTCGGGACAGGGGGCCTACGAGCAGTACTTC. It specifies CASSPSGQGAYEQYF. The V gene is TRBV11-3, the J gene TRBJ2-7, with 11 bases lining up with TRBD1. Germline CDR1 SGHNT, CDR2 YENEEA. The CDR3 extends over 15 amino acids. V lost 5 bases, J lost 2 bases, and 5 bases stayed unmatched.

The CDR3 sequence: CASSPDISGGPANTGELFF. The CDR3 DNA reads TGCGCCAGCAGCCCGGATATTAGCGGGGGACCTGCGAACACCGGGGAGCTGTTTTTT. The J gene is TRBJ2-2, the V gene TRBV5-1; 9 bases line up with TRBD2. Per germline, CDR1 SGHRS and CDR2 YFSETQ. After removal of 4 bases from V and 0 bases from J, the junction contained 13 bases not matched to a gene. The CDR3 runs 19 residues.

The chain joins TRBV7-6 to TRBJ2-7, with a tentative D call TRBD2 (5 bases). Germline loops: CDR1 SGHVS, CDR2 FNYEAQ. V was cut by 1 base and J by 7 bases, with 17 bases left in between. CDR3 length equals 15 residues. In nucleotides, the CDR3 is TGTGCCAGCAGCTTAGAACAATCGGGAAGTGGGGAGCAGTACTTC. Translating it yields CASSLEQSGSGEQYF. The whole variable domain, filled in from reference TRBV7-6 and TRBJ2-7, reads GAGVSQSPRYKVTKRGQDVALRCDPISGHVSLYWYRQALGQGPEFLTYFNYEAQQDKSGLPNDRFSAERPEGSISTLTIQRTEQRDSAMYRCASSLEQSGSGEQYFGPGTRLTVT.

The rearrangement joins TRBV2 to TRBJ2-7; 8 nucleotides match TRBD2. The CDR3 consists of 14 residues. Trimming cost V 2 bases and J 7 bases; bases outside gene matches: 7. The V gene's germline CDR1 is SNHLY and CDR2 FYNNEI. The CDR3 DNA follows: TGTGCCAGCAGTGAAACAGCGGGAGTTGAAGAGCAGTACTTC. The encoded protein is CASSETAGVEEQYF.

This clone was seen only once. The V and J genes are TRBV29-1 and TRBJ2-1; TRBD2 aligns across 9 bases. The CDR3 spans 13 residues. Germline-derived CDR1 and CDR2 are SQVTM and ANQGSEA. The junction had 7 bases not matched to a gene; V was cut back by 6 bases and J by 7 bases. DNA for the CDR3: TGCAGCGTCTATAGCGGGAGTTGGAATGAGCAGTTCTTC. Translated, it gives CSVYSGSWNEQFF.

The rearrangement links TRBV5-6 to TRBJ2-7; D is possibly TRBD2 (5 bases). V was pared by 4 bases and J by 9 bases, with 14 bases between. CDR3 size: 12 residues. Germline lookup yields CDR1 SGHDT and CDR2 YYEEEE. The CDR3 DNA follows: TGTGCCAGCAGCCCCCGCGGAGGCGGGCAGTACTTC. Translated: CASSPRGGGQYF. Complete variable domain (other parts from reference TRBV5-6 and TRBJ2-7): DAGVTQSPTHLIKTRGQQVTLRCSPKSGHDTVSWYQQALGQGPQFIFQYYEEEERQRGNFPDRFSGHQFPNYSSELNVNALLLGDSALYLCASSPRGGGQYFGPGTRLTVT.

The chain recombines TRBV4-1 with TRBJ2-5; D is uncertain. The CDR3 has 14 amino acids. The V gene's germline CDR1 is MGHRA and CDR2 YSYEKL. Trimming cost V 1 base and J 5 bases, with 11 bases left between them. CDR3 nucleotide sequence: TGCGCCAGCAGCCAAGTGTCCGATCGGGAGACCCAGTACTTC. Translated, it gives CASSQVSDRETQYF.

This chain uses TRBV15 with TRBJ1-1; D not resolved. V dropped 1 base and J dropped 12 bases, with 12 bases sitting between them. Germline CDR1 LNHNV, CDR2 YYDKDF (reference sequence). The length of the CDR3 is 12 residues. The CDR3 spells CATSRVKRDPFF. CDR3 sequence (DNA): TGTGCCACCAGCAGAGTGAAGCGTGATCCTTTCTTT.

The rearrangement uses TRBV2 and TRBJ1-2, with 8 bases lining up with TRBD1. The CDR3 covers 13 residues. CDR1 SNHLY and CDR2 FYNNEI come from the germline V gene. Trimming at V came to 3 bases and at J to 8 bases, leaving 5 bases not matched to a gene. The CDR3 loop is CASSERQGKGYTF. The DNA of the CDR3 is TGTGCCAGCAGTGAGAGACAGGGGAAGGGCTACACCTTC.

This chain connects TRBV5-6 to TRBJ1-1; no clear D. CDR3 length: 14 residues. Deletions cut 2 bases from V and 0 bases from J, with 8 bases between. Germline values: CDR1 SGHDT, CDR2 YYEEEE. The chain's CDR3 is CASSFGNLNTEAFF. The DNA of the CDR3 is TGTGCCAGCAGCTTCGGGAACTTGAACACTGAAGCTTTCTTT.

CDR3 region: CASSQPGPGTGGRGIYGYTF. CDR3 DNA sequence: TGTGCCAGCAGCCAACCCGGCCCGGGAACCGGCGGCCGCGGTATCTATGGCTACACCTTC. This chain joins TRBV16 and TRBJ1-2; D uncertain. The CDR3 spans 20 residues. Germline CDR1 and CDR2: KGHSY and FQNENV. V lost 2 bases and J lost 4, with 29 bases in between.

The chain carries TRBV6-5 and TRBJ1-3, with D uncertain. V gave up 7 bases and J gave up 4 bases, with 17 bases separating them. Germline V gene sequence: CDR1 MNHEY, CDR2 SVGAGI. The CDR3 totals 15 residues. DNA for the CDR3: TGTGCCAGCACCAGAATAGCCCCCGTAGGAAACACCATATATTTT. As protein: CASTRIAPVGNTIYF.

The V and J genes are TRBV5-1 and TRBJ2-5, with D unclear. The CDR3 has 15 residues. With 0 bases removed from V and 1 base from J, the gap between germline ends came to 10 bases. The germline V gene encodes CDR1 SGHRS and CDR2 YFSETQ. The CDR3 DNA reads TGCGCCAGCAGCTTGGATCTCGTAGCCCAAGAGACCCAGTACTTC. Amino acid sequence: CASSLDLVAQETQYF.

This chain connects TRBV7-9 to TRBJ1-1; D is undetermined. Deletions cut 1 base from V and 7 bases from J, with 10 bases between. CDR3 length: 13 amino acids. Germline V gives CDR1 SEHNR, CDR2 FQNEAQ (reference sequence). DNA for the CDR3: TGTGCCAGCAGCTTAGTTCGACTGGGTGAAGCTTTCTTT. Translation: CASSLVRLGEAFF.